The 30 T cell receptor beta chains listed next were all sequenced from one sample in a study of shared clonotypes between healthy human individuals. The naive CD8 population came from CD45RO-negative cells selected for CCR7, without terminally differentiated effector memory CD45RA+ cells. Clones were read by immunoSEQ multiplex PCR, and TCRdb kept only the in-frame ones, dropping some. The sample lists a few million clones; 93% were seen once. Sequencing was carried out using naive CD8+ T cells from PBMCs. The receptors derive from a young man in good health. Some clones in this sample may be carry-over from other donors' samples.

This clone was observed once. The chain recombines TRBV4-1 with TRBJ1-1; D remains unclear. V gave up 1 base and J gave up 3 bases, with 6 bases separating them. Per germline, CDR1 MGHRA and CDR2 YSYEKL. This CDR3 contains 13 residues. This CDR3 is CASSQVVDTEAFF. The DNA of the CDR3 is TGCGCCAGCAGCCAAGTAGTGGACACTGAAGCTTTCTTT.

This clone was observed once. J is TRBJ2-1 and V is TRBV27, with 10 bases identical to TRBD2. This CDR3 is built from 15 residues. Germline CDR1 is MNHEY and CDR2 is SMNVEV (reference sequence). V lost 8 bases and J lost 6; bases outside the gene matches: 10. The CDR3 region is CASRGLASLRNEQFF. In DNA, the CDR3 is TGTGCCAGCCGGGGACTAGCGTCTCTCCGCAATGAGCAGTTCTTC.

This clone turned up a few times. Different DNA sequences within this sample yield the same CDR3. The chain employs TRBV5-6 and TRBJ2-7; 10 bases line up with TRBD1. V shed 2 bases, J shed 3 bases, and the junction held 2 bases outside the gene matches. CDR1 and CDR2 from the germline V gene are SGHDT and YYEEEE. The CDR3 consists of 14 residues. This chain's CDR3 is CASSFGTGDYEQYF. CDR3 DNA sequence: TGTGCCAGCAGCTTCGGGACAGGGGACTACGAGCAGTACTTC.

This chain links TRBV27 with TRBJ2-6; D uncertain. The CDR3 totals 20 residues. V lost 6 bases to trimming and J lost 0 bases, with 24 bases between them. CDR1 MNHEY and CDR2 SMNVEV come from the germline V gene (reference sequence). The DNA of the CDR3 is TGTGCCAGCAGATCTACCTCCTCGAGAGGATTCGACTCTGGGGCCAACGTCCTGACTTTC. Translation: CASRSTSSRGFDSGANVLTF.

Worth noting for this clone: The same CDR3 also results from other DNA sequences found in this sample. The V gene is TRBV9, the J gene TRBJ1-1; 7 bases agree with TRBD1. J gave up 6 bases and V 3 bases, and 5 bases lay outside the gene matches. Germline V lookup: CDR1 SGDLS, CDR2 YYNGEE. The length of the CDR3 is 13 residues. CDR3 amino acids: CASSADRAAEAFF. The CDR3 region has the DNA TGTGCCAGCAGCGCCGACAGGGCAGCTGAAGCTTTCTTT.

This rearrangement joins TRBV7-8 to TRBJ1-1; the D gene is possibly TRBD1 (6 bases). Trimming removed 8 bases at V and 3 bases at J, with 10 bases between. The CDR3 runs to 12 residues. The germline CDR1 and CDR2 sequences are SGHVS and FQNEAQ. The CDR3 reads CASQGKDTEAFF. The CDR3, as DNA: TGTGCCAGCCAGGGGAAGGACACTGAAGCTTTCTTT.

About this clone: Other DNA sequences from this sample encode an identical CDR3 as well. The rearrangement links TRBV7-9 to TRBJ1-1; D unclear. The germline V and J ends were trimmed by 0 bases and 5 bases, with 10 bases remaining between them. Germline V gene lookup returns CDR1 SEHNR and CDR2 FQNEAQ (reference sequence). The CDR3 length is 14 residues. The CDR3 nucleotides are TGTGCCAGCAGCTTAGCGGGCGGTGGGACTGAAGCTTTCTTT. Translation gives CASSLAGGGTEAFF.

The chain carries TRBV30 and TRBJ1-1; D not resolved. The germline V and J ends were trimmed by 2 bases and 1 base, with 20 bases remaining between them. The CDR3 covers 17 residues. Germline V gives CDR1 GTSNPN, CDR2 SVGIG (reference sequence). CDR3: CAWSLVTSRTGNTEAFF. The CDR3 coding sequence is TGTGCCTGGAGTCTCGTTACCTCTCGGACGGGGAACACTGAAGCTTTCTTT.

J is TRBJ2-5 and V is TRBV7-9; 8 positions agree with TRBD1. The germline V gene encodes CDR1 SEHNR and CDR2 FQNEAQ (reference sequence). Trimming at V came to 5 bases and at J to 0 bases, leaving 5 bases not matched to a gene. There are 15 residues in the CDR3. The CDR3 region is CASSLRTGNQETQYF. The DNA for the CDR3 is TGTGCCAGCAGCCTTAGGACAGGGAACCAAGAGACCCAGTACTTC.

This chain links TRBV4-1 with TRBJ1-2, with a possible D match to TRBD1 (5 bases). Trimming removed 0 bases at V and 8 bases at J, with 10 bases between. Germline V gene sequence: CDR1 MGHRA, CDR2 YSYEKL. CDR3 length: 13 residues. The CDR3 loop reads CASSQDEGRGYTF. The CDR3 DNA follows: TGCGCCAGCAGCCAAGATGAGGGGAGAGGCTACACCTTC.

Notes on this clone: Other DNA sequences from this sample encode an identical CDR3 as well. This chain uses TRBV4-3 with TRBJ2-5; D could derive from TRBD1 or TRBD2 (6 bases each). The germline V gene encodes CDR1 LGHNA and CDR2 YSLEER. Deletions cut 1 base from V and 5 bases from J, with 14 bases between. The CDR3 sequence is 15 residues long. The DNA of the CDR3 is TGCGCCAGCAGCCAAGGCTCCGGGGGCCGGGAGACCCAGTACTTC. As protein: CASSQGSGGRETQYF.

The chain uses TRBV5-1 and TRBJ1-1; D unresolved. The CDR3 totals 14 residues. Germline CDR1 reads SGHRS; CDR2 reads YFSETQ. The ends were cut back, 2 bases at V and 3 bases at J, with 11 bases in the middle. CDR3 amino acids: CASSFGTDYTEAFF. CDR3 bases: TGCGCCAGCAGCTTCGGTACGGACTACACTGAAGCTTTCTTT.

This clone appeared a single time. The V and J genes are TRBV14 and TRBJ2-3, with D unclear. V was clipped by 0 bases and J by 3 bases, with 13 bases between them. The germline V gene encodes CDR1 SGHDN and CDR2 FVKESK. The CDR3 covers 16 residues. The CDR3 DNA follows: TGTGCCAGCAGCCAAGATAACACGTGGGTTACAGATACGCAGTATTTT. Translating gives CASSQDNTWVTDTQYF.

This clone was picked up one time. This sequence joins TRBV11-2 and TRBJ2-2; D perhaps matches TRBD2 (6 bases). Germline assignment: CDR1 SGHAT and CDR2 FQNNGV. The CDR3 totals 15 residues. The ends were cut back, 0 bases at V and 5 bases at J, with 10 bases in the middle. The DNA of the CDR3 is TGTGCCAGCAGCTTAGAACTGCTAGCGACCGGGGAGCTGTTTTTT. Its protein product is CASSLELLATGELFF.

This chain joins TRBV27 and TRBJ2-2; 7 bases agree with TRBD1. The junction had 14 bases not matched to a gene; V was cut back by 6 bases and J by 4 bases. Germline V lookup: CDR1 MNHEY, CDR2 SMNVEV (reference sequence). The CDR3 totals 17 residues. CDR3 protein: CASRRSVRQGSTGELFF. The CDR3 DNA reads TGTGCCAGCAGAAGAAGCGTTAGACAGGGAAGCACCGGGGAGCTGTTTTTT.

The CDR3 loop reads CASRDGEDNTEAFF. CDR3 sequence (DNA): TGTGCCAGCAGGGACGGGGAGGATAACACTGAAGCTTTCTTT. The rearrangement uses TRBV28 and TRBJ1-1; no clear D. The germline V and J ends were trimmed by 6 bases and 2 bases, with 13 bases remaining between them. Germline values: CDR1 MDHEN, CDR2 SYDVKM. The length of the CDR3 is 14 residues.

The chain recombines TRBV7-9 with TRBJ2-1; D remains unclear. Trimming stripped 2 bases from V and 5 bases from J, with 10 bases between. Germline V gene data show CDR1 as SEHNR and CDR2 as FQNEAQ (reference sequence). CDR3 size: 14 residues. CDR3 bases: TGTGCCAGCAGCTTACTAAATTTGGACAATGAGCAGTTCTTC. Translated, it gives CASSLLNLDNEQFF.

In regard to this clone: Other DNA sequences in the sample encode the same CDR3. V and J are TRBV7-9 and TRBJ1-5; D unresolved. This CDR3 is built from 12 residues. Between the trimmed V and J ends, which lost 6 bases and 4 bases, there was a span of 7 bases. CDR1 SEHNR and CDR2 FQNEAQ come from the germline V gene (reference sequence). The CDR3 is CASSAGNQPQHF. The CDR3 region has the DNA TGTGCCAGCAGTGCGGGGAATCAGCCCCAGCATTTT.

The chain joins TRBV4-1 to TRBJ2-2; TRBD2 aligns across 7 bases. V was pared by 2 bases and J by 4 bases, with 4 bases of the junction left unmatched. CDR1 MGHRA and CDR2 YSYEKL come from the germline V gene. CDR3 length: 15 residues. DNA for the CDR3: TGCGCCAGCAGCCAAAGCGGGGCCCCCACCGGGGAGCTGTTTTTT. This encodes CASSQSGAPTGELFF.

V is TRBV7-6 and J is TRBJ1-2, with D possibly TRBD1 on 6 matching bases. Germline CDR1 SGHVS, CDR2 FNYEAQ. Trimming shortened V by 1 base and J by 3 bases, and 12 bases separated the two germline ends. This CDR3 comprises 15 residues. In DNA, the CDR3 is TGTGCCAGCAGCTTAGAACCCGGGGGCCACTATGGCTACACCTTC. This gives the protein CASSLEPGGHYGYTF.

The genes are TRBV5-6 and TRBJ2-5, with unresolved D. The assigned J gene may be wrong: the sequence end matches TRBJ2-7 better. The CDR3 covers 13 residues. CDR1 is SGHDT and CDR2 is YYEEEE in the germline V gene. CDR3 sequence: CASNPPGSYEQYF. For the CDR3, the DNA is TGTGCCAGTAACCCCCCTGGGTCCTACGAGCAGTACTTC.

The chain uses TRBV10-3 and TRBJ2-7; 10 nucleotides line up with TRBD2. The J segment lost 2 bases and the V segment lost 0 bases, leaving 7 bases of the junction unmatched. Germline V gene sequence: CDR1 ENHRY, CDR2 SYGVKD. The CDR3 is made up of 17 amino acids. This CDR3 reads CAISESRLAGVTYEQYF. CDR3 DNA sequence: TGTGCCATCAGTGAGTCCAGACTAGCGGGCGTGACCTACGAGCAGTACTTC.

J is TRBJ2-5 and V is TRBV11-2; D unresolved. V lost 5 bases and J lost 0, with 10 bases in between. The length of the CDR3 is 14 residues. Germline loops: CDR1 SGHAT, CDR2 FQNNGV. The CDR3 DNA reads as TGTGCCAGCAGCGCCTTTGTTAACCAAGAGACCCAGTACTTC. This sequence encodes CASSAFVNQETQYF. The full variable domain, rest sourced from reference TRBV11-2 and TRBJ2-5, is EAGVAQSPRYKIIEKRQSVAFWCNPISGHATLYWYQQILGQGPKLLIQFQNNGVVDDSQLPKDRFSAERLKGVDSTLKIQPAKLEDSAVYLCASSAFVNQETQYFGPGTRLLVL.

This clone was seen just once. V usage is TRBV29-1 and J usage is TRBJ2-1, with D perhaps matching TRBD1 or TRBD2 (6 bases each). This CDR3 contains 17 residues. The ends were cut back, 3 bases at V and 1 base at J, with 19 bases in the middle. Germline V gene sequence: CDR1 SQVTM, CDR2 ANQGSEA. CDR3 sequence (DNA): TGCAGCGTTGAGGGGGGCCCTGTTCCAGTTTCCTACAATGAGCAGTTCTTC. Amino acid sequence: CSVEGGPVPVSYNEQFF.

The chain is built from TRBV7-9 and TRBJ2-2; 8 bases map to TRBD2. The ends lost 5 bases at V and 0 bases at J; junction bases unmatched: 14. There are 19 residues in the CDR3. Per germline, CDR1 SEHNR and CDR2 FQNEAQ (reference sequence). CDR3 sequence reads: CASSPGSGGPEPNTGELFF. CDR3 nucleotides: TGTGCCAGCAGCCCCGGGTCGGGAGGGCCGGAGCCGAACACCGGGGAGCTGTTTTTT.

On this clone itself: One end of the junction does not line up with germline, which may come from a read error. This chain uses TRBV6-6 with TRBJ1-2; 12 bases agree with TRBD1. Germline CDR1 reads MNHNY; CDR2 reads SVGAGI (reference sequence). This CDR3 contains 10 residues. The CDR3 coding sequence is TGTGCCAGCTGGGACAGGGGGCCTGTCTTC. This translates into CASWDRGPVF.

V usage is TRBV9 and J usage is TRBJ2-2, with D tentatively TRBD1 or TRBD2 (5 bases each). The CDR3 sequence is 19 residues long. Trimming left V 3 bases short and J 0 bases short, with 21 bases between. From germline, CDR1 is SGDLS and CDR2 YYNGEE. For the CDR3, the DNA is TGTGCCAGCAGCGCTCCCGGGACCACGATTCCCCCGAACACCGGGGAGCTGTTTTTT. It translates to CASSAPGTTIPPNTGELFF.

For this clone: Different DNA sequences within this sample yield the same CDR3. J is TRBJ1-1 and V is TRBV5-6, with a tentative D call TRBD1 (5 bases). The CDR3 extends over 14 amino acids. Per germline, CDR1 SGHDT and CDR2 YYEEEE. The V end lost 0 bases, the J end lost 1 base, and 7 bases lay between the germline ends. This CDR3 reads CASSLGGGNTEAFF. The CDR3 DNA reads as TGTGCCAGCAGCTTGGGCGGGGGGAACACTGAAGCTTTCTTT.

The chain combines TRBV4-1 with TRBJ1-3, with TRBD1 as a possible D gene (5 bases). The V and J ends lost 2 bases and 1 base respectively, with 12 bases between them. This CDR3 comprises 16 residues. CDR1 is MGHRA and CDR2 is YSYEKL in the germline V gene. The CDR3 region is CASSQSGMRSGNTIYF. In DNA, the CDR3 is TGCGCCAGCAGCCAATCAGGGATGAGGTCTGGAAACACCATATATTTT.

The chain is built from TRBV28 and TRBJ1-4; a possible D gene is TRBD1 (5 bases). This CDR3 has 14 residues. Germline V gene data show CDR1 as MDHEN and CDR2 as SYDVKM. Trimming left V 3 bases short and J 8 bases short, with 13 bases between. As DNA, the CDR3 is TGTGCCAGCAGTTTCTTCCGACAGAGGGAAAAACTGTTTTTT. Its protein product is CASSFFRQREKLFF.